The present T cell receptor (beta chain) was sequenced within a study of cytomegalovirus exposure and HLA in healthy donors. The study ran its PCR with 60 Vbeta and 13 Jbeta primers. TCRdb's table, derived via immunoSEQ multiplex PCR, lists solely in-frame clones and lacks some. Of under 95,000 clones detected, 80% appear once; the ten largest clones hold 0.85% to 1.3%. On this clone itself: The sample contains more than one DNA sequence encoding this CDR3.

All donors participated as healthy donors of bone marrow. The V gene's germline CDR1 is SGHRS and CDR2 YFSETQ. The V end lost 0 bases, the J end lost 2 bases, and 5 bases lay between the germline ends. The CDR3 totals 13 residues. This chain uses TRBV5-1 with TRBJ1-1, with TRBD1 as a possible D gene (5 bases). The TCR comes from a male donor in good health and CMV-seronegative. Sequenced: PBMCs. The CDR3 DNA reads TGCGCCAGCAGCTTGGGGGGCAACACTGAAGCTTTCTTT. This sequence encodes CASSLGGNTEAFF.